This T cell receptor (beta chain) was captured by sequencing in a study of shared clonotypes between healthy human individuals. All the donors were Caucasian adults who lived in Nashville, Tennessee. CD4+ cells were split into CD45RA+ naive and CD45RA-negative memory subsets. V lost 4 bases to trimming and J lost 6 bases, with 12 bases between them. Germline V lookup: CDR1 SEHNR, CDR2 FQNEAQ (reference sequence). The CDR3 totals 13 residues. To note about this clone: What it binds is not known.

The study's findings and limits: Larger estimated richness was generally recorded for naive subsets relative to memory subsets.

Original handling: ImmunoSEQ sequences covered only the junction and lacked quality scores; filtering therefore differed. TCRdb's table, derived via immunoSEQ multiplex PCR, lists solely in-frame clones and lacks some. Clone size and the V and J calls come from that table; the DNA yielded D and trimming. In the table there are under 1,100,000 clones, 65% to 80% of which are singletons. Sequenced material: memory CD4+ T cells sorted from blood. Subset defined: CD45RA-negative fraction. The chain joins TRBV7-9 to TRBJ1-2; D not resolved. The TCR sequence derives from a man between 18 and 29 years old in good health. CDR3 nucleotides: TGTGCCAGCAGCTGGCCGCGAGCGGATGGCTACACCTTC. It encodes CASSWPRADGYTF.